The present entry profiles one T cell receptor beta chain with its context. Its matching antigen is unknown. This sample was taken from a study of Ad26.COV2.S vaccination and SARS-CoV-2 variants. Study summary: Doses of Ad26.COV2.S were injected into muscle once or twice, 56 days apart.

Findings of the study overall: Similar non-spike TCR breadth was seen in vaccine and placebo recipients.

Sequenced by immunoSEQ multiplex PCR; TCRdb stores in-frame clones only, minus some. The repertoire holds about 240,000 clones, with around nine tenths as singletons. CDR3 length: 15 amino acids. Germline loops: CDR1 WNHNN, CDR2 SYGVQD (reference sequence). V was cut by 5 bases and J by 0 bases, with 13 bases left in between. The treatment here: around 19 received Ad26.COV2.S at low or high dose, single or two shots; about 5 received placebo; per-sample allocation not given. Day 63 after the first injection of vaccine or placebo was the sampling time. Sequencing was performed on peripheral blood, taken in a trial of Ad26.COV2.S vaccine versus placebo. The V gene is TRBV10-1, the J gene TRBJ1-1; D uncertain. The sequence came from a person aged 18 to 65 who received the Ad26.COV2.S COVID-19 vaccine or a placebo. The CDR3 DNA sequence: TGCGCCAGCAGTCCTCCCCCGGCCGTGAACACTGAAGCTTTCTTT. Encoded protein: CASSPPPAVNTEAFF.